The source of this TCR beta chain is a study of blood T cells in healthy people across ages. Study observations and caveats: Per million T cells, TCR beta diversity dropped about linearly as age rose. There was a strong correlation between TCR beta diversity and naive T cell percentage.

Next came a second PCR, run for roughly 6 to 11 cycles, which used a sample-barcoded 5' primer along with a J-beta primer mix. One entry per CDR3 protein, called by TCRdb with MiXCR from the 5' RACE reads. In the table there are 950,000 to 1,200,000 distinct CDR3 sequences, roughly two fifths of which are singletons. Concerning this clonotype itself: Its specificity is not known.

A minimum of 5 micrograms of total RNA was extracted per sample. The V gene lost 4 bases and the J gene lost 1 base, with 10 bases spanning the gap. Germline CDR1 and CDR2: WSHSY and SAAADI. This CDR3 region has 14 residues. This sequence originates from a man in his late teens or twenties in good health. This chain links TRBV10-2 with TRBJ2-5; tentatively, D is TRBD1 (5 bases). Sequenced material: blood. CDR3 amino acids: CASSGRTLQETQYF. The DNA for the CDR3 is TGCGCCAGCAGTGGACGGACACTCCAAGAGACCCAGTACTTC.